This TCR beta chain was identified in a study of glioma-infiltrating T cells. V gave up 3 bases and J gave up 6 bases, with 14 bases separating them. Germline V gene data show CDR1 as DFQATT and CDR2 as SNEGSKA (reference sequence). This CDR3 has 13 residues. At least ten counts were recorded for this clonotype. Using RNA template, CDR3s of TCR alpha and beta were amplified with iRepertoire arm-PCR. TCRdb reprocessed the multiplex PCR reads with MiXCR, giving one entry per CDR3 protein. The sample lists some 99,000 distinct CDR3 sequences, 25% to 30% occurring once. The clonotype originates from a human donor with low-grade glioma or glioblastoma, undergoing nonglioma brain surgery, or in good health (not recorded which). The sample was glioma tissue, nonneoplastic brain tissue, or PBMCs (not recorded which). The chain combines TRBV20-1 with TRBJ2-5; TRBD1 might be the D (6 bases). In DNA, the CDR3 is TGCAGTGCTAGGGGGCAGGGGACGCAGACCCAGTACTTC. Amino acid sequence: CSARGQGTQTQYF.